The clone carrying this TCR beta chain has just a few counts. Its antigen remains unidentified. Germline loops: CDR1 SGHNT, CDR2 YYREEE (reference sequence). This CDR3 is built from 14 residues. Trimming took off 0 bases at V and 2 bases at J, with 9 bases between the two ends. The entry originates in a study of T cell repertoires in cytomegalovirus infection. For the study at large: TCR beta signatures that were public indicated CMV infection and matching HLA type.

Study-level findings and limits: Dominating the ex vivo response were HLA-C-restricted CMV-specific TCR beta clonotypes.

TCRdb re-called the reads with MiXCR, one entry per CDR3 protein. The sample shows about 450,000 distinct CDR3 sequences, about 33% of them seen only once. The sequence came from a human donor in good health (CMV status not recorded). Some clones in this sample may be carry-over from other donors' samples. The chain links TRBV5-4 to TRBJ2-7; D gene uncertain. Sequencing input: PBMCs. The chain's CDR3 is CASSLESKTYEQYF. The DNA of the CDR3 is TGTGCCAGCAGCTTGGAAAGCAAGACCTACGAGCAGTACTTC.